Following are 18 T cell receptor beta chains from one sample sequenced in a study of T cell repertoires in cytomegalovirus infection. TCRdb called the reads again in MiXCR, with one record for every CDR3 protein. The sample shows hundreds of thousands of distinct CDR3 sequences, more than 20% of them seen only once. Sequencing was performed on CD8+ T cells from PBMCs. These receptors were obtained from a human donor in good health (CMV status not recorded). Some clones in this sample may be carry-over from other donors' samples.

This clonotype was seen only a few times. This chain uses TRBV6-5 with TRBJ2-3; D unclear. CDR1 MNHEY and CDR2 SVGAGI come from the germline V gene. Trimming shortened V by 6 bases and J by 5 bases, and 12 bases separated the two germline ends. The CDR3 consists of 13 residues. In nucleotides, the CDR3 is TGTGCCAGCAGCTACGGGTACGAAGATACGCAGTATTTT. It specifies CASSYGYEDTQYF.

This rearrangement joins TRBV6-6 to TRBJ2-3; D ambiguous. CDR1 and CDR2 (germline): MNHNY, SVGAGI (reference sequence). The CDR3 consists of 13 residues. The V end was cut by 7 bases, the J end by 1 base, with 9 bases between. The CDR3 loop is CASNGVGTDTQYF. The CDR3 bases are TGTGCCAGCAATGGGGTGGGCACAGATACGCAGTATTTT.

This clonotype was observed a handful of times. The DNA of the CDR3 is TGTGCCAGCAGCCCTAGGAGGGGAAGCACCGGGGAGCTGTTTTTT. Protein: CASSPRRGSTGELFF. This chain uses TRBV11-3 with TRBJ2-2, with D possibly being TRBD2 (6 bases). Trimming stripped 5 bases from V and 4 bases from J, with 14 bases between. The CDR3 is made up of 15 amino acids. Germline CDR1 and CDR2: SGHNT and YENEEA.

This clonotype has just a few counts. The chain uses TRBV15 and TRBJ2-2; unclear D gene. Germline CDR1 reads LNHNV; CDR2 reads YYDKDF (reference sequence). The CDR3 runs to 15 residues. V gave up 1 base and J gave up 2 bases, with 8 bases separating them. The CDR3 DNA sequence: TGTGCCACCAGCAGAGGGGATCCAAACACCGGGGAGCTGTTTTTT. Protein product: CATSRGDPNTGELFF.

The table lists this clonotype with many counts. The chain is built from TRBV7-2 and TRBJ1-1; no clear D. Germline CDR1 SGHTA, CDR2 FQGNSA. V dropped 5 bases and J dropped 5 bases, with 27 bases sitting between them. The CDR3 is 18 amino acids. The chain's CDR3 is CASSPLSGRRVKVTEAFF. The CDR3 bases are TGTGCCAGCAGCCCCCTATCGGGCAGGAGGGTTAAGGTTACTGAAGCTTTCTTT.

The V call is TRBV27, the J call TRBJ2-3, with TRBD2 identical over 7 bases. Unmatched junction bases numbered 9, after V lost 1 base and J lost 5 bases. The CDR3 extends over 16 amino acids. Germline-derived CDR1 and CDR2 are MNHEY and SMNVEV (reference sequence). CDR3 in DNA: TGTGCCAGCAGTTTATGGGTCGGGGGGTTCGGAGATACGCAGTATTTT. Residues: CASSLWVGGFGDTQYF.

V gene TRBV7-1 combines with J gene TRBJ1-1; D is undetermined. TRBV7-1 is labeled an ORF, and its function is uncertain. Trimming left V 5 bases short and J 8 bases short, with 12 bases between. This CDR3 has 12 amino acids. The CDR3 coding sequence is TGTGCCAGCAGCGGAATGGCCTTAGAAGCTTTCTTT. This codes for CASSGMALEAFF.

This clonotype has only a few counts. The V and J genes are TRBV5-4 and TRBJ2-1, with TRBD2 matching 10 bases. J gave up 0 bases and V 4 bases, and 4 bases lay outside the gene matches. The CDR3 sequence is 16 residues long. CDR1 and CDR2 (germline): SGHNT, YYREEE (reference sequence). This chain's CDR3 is CASSVIAGGSYNEQFF. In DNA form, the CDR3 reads TGTGCCAGCAGCGTCATAGCGGGGGGCTCCTACAATGAGCAGTTCTTC.

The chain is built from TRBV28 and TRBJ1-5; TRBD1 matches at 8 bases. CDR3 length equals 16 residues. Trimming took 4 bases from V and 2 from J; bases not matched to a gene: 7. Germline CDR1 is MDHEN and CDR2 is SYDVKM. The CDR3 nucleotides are TGTGCCAGCAGTTCCCGGCAGACAGGGGGCAATCAGCCCCAGCATTTT. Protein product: CASSSRQTGGNQPQHF. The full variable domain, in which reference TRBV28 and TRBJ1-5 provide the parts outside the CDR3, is DVKVTQSSRYLVKRTGEKVFLECVQDMDHENMFWYRQDPGLGLRLIYFSYDVKMKEKGDIPEGYSVSREKKERFSLILESASTNQTSMYLCASSSRQTGGNQPQHFGDGTRLSIL.

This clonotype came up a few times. The CDR3 reads CASSLVLGQGAPNTEAFF. In nucleotides, the CDR3 is TGCGCCAGCAGCTTGGTATTGGGACAGGGGGCTCCGAACACTGAAGCTTTCTTT. The chain recombines TRBV5-1 with TRBJ1-1, with 12 bases lining up with TRBD1. Germline lookup yields CDR1 SGHRS and CDR2 YFSETQ. The CDR3 is made up of 18 amino acids. Germline trimming cut 0 bases from V and 1 base from J; bases unmatched to any gene: 7. Supplemented by reference TRBV5-1 and TRBJ1-1, the full variable domain reads KAGVTQTPRYLIKTRGQQVTLSCSPISGHRSVSWYQQTPGQGLQFLFEYFSETQRNKGNFPGRFSGRQFSNSRSEMNVSTLELGDSALYLCASSLVLGQGAPNTEAFFGQGTRLTVV.

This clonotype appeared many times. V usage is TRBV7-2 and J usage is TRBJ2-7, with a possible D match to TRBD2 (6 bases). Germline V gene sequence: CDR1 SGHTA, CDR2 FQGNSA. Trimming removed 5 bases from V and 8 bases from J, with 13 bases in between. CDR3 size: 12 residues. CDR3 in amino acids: CASSPSSVKQYF. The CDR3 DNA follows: TGTGCCAGCAGCCCGTCTAGCGTTAAGCAGTACTTC.

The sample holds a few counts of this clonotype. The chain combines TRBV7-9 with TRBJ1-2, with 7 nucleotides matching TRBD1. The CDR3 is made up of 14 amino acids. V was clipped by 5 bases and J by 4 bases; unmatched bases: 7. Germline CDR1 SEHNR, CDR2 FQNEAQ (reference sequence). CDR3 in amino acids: CASSGLWDSYGYTF. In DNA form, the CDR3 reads TGTGCCAGCAGCGGGCTGTGGGACAGCTATGGCTACACCTTC.

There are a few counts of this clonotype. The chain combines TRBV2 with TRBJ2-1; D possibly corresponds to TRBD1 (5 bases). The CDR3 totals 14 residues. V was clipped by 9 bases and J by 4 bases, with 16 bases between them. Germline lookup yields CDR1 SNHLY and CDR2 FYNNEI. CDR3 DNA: TGTGCCAGTCTCAACTGGCAGGGTTACAATGAGCAGTTCTTC. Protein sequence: CASLNWQGYNEQFF.

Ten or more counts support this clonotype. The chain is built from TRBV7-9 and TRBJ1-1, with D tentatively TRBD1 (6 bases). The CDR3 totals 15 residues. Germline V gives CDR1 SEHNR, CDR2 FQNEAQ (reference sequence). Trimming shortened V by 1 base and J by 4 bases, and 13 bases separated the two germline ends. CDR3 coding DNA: TGTGCCAGCAGCTTAGGAGCCGGGGGCCGCACTGAAGCTTTCTTT. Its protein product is CASSLGAGGRTEAFF.

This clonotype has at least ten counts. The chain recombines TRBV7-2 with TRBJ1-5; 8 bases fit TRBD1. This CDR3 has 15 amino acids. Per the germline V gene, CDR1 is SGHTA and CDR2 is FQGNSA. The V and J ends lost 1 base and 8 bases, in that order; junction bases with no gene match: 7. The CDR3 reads CASSLGTGPKEPQHF. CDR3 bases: TGTGCCAGCAGCTTAGGGACAGGGCCTAAGGAGCCCCAGCATTTT.

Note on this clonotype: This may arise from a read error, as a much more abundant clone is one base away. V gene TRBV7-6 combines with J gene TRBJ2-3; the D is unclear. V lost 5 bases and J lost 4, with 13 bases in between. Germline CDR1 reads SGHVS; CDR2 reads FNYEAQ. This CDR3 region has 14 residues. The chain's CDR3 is CASSPTGVSDTQYF. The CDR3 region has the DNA TGTGCCAGCAGCCCTACTGGTGTTTCAGATACGCAGTATTTT.

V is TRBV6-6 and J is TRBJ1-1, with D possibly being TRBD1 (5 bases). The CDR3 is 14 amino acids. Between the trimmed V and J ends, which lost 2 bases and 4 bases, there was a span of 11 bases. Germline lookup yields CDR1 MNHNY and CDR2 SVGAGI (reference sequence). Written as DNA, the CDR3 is TGTGCCAGCAGTTACGGCAGGGTGGGCACTGAAGCTTTCTTT. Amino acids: CASSYGRVGTEAFF.

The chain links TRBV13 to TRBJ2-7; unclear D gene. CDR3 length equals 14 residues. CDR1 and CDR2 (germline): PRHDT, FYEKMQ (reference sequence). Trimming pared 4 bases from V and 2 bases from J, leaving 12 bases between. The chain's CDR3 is CASSSRGYTYEQYF. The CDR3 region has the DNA TGTGCCAGCAGCTCTCGAGGATACACCTACGAGCAGTACTTC.